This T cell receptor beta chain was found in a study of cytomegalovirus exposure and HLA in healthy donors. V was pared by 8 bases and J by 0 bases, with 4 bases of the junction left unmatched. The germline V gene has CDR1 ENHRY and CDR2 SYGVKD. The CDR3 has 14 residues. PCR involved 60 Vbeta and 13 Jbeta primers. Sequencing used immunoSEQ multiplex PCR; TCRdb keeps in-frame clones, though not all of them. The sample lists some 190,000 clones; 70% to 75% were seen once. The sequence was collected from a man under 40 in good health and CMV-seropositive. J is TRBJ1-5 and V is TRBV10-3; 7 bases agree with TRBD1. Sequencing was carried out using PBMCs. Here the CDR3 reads CAIEDRDSNQPQHF. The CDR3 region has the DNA TGTGCCATCGAAGACAGGGATAGCAATCAGCCCCAGCATTTT.